This T cell receptor (beta chain) was sequenced in a study of T cell responses to AZD1222 COVID-19 vaccine. General observations from the study: Only five or six people who got AZD1222 tested seropositive at baseline.

With regard to this clone: Its target is unknown.

Per germline, CDR1 SGDLS and CDR2 YYNGEE. Deletions cut 4 bases from V and 1 base from J, with 22 bases between. The CDR3 is 18 amino acids. The data were produced by immunoSEQ multiplex PCR, yet TCRdb's version contains in-frame clones alone and is incomplete. The sample lists roughly 150,000 clones; approximately 90% were seen once. The J gene is TRBJ2-3, the V gene TRBV9; D may be TRBD2 (5 bases). The starting material was peripheral blood, obtained 28 days after the second AZD1222 dose. This TCR was recovered from an adult who received the AZD1222 COVID-19 vaccine. The CDR3 DNA is TGTGCCAGCAGCCCATCCCTCCTGGACTCCCCTCGCACAGATACGCAGTATTTT. Its translation is CASSPSLLDSPRTDTQYF.